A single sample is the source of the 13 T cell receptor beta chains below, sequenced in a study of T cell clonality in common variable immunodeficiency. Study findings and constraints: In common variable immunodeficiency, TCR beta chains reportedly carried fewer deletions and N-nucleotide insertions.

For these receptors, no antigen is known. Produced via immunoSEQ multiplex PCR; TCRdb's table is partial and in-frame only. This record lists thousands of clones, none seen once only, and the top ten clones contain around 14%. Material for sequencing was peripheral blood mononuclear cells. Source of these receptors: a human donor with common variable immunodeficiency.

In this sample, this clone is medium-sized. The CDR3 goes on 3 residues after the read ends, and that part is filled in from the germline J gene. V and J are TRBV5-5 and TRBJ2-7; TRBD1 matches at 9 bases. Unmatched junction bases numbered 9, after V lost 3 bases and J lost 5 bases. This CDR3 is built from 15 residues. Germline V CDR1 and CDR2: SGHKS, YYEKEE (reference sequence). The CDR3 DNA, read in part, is TGTGCCAGCAGCTCCCCGGGACAGGGTTTAGACGAG. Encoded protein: CASSSPGQGLDE. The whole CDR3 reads CASSSPGQGLDEQYF.

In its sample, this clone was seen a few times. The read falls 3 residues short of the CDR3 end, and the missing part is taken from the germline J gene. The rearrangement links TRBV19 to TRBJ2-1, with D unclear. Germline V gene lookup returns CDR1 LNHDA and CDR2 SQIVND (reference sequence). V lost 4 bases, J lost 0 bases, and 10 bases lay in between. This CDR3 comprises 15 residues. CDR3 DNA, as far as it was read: TGTGCCAGTAGTACCCGGTCGAGCTCCTACAATGAG. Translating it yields CASSTRSSSYNE. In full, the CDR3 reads CASSTRSSSYNEQFF.

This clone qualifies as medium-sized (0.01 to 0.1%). The chain's CDR3 is CASSPIAGGQNIQYF. CDR3 DNA, as far as it was read: TGCGCCAGCAGCCCAATAGCGGGAGGGCAAAACATT. V gene TRBV5-1 combines with J gene TRBJ2-4; 11 bases are a match to TRBD2. The CDR3 end is not reached by the read, which stops 3 residues before it; the germline J gene fills it in. The CDR3 spans 15 residues. CDR1 SGHRS and CDR2 YFSETQ come from the germline V gene. V gave up 4 bases and J gave up 5 bases; unmatched junction bases: 5.

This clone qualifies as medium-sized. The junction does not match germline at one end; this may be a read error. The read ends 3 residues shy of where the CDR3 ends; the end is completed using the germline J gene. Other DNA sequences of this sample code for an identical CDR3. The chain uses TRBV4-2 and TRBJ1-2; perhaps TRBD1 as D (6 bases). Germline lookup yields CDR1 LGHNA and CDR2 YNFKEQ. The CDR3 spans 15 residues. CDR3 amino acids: CASSHQQGFGYGYTF. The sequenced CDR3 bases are TGCGCCAGCAGCCACCAACAGGGCTTTGGCTATGGC.

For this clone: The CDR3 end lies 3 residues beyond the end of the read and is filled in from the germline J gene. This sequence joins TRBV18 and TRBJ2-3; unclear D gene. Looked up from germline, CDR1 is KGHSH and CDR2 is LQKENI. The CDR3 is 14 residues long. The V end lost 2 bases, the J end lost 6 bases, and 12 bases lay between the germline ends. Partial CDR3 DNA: TGTGCCAGCTCACCAACGGGTCTCCCGGATACG. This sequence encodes CASSPTGLPDT. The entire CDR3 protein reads CASSPTGLPDTQYF.

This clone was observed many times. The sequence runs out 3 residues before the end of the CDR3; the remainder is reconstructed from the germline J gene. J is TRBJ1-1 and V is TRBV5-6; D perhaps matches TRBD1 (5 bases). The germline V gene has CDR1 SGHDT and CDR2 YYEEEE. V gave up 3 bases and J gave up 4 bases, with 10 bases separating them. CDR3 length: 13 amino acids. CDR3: CASSSLGGTEAFF. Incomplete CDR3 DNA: TGTGCCAGCAGCTCCTTGGGGGGCACTGAA.

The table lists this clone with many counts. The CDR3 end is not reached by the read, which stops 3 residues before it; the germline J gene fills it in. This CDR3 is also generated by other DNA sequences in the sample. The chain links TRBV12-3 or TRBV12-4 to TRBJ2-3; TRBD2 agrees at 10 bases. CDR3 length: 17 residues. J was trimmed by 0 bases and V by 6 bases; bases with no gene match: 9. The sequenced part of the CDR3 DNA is TGTGCCAGCAGCCCTTACAGCGGGGGGGCGAGCACAGATACG. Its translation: CASSPYSGGASTDT. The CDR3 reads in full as CASSPYSGGASTDTQYF.

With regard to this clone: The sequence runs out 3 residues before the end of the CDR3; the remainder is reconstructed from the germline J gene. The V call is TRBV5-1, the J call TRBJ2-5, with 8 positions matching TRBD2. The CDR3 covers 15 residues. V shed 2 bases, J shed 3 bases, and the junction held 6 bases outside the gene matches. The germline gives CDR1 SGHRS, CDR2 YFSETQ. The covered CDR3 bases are TGCGCCAGCAGCTTCGGGGGGGGTGCGAAAGAGACC. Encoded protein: CASSFGGGAKET. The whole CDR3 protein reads CASSFGGGAKETQYF.

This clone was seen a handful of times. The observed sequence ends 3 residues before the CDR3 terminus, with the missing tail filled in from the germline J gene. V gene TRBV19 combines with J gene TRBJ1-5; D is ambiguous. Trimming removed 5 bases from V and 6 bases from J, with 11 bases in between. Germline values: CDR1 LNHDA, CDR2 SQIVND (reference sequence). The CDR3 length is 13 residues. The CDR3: CASSANKAQPQHF. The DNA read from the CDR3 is TGTGCCAGTAGTGCAAATAAAGCTCAGCCC.

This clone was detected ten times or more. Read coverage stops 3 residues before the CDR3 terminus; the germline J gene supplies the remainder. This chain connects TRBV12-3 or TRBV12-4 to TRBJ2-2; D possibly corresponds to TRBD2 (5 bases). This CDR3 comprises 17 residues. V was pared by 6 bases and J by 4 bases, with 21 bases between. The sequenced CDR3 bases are TGTGCCAGCAGCCCACCCCCGGCGGAGGAAGTCACCGGGGAG. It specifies CASSPPPAEEVTGE. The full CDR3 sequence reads CASSPPPAEEVTGELFF.

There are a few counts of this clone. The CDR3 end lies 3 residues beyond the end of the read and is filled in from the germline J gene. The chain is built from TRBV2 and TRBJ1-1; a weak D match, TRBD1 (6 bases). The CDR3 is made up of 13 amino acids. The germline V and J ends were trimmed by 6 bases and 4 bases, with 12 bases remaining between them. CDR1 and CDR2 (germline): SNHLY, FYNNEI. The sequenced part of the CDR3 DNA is TGTGCCAGCAGAGTGGACAGTCTCACTGAA. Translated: CASRVDSLTE. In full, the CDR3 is CASRVDSLTEAFF.

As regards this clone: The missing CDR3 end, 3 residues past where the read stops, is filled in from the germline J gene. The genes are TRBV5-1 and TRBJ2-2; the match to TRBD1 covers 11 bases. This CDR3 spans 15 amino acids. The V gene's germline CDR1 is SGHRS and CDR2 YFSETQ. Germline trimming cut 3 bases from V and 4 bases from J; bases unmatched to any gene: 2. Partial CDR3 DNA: TGCGCCAGCAGCTGGGACAGGGGGTCCACCGGGGAG. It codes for CASSWDRGSTGE. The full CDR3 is CASSWDRGSTGELFF. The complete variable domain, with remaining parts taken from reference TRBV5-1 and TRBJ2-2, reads KAGVTQTPRYLIKTRGQQVTLSCSPISGHRSVSWYQQTPGQGLQFLFEYFSETQRNKGNFPGRFSGRQFSNSRSEMNVSTLELGDSALYLCASSWDRGSTGELFFGEGSRLTVL.

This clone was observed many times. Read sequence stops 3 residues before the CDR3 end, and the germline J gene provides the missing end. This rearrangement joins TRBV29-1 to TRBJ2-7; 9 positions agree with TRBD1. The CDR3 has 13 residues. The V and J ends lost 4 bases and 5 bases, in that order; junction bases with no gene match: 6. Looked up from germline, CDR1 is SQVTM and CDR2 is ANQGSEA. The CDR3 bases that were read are TGCAGCGTTGTAGGGACAGGGTACCACGAG. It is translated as CSVVGTGYHE. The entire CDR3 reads CSVVGTGYHEQYF.